One and the same sample provided the 7 T cell receptor beta chains below, sequenced in a study of neurological immune-mediated disorders (dated by TCRdb to the late 2010s). The library was built by means of 5' RACE. TCRdb lists the instrument as Illumina HiSeq 2500. TCRdb reworked the public reads: Q25 trimming with fastp, MiXCR clone assembly, productive beta chains retained. Rows are combined by CDR3 protein, so each entry shows the most common genes and DNA. This sample lists roughly 74,000 distinct CDR3 sequences; 5.2% were detected once. The ten top clones hold roughly 7.4% of the sample. The specimen sequenced was PBMCs. The receptor set was obtained from a man between 18 and 29 years old with multiple sclerosis.

This clonotype showed up many times. V and J are TRBV5-1 and TRBJ2-1, with TRBD2 matching over 12 bases. The CDR3 totals 17 residues. V was clipped by 1 base and J by 6 bases; unmatched bases: 8. Germline V gene data show CDR1 as SGHRS and CDR2 as YFSETQ. The CDR3 loop is CASSLLASGGAGNEQFF. The CDR3 region has the DNA TGCGCCAGCAGCTTGCTGGCTAGCGGGGGGGCAGGCAATGAGCAGTTCTTC.

This clonotype was recorded many times. The V and J genes are TRBV7-8 and TRBJ1-5; 7 nucleotides align to TRBD1. CDR1 and CDR2 from the germline V gene are SGHVS and FQNEAQ. This CDR3 has 16 amino acids. J lost 6 bases, V lost 1 base, and 9 bases had no gene match. CDR3 DNA: TGTGCCAGCAGCTTAGTTAGAGGGGGCCAAAGTCAGCCCCAGCATTTT. It translates to CASSLVRGGQSQPQHF.

This clonotype was seen only a few times. This sequence joins TRBV7-3 and TRBJ2-2; 11 nucleotides line up with TRBD1. The germline V gene has CDR1 SGHTA and CDR2 FQGTGA. V was pared by 7 bases and J by 5 bases, with 6 bases of the junction left unmatched. This CDR3 has 15 amino acids. In DNA, the CDR3 is TGTGCCAGCAACGGACAGGGGGCAGGGACCGGGGAGCTGTTTTTT. This codes for CASNGQGAGTGELFF. Filled out from reference TRBV7-3 and TRBJ2-2, the complete variable domain reads GAGVSQTPSNKVTEKGKYVELRCDPISGHTALYWYRQSLGQGPEFLIYFQGTGAADDSGLPNDRFFAVRPEGSVSTLKIQRTERGDSAVYLCASNGQGAGTGELFFGEGSRLTVL.

This clonotype occurred many times. The rearrangement links TRBV3-1 to TRBJ2-2; 8 bases fit TRBD2. Germline V gene lookup returns CDR1 LGHDT and CDR2 YNNKEL (reference sequence). J gave up 2 bases and V 0 bases, and 8 bases lay outside the gene matches. The CDR3 spans 18 residues. The CDR3 protein is CASSQETPSGFNTGELFF. DNA for the CDR3: TGTGCCAGCAGCCAAGAGACCCCTAGCGGGTTTAACACCGGGGAGCTGTTTTTT.

This clonotype was detected ten times or more. CDR3 in DNA: TGTGCCAGCAGCCAAGGGGTCAGTTCTAATGAAAAACTGTTTTTT. This sequence encodes CASSQGVSSNEKLFF. V is TRBV3-1 and J is TRBJ1-4; no clear D gene. From germline, CDR1 is LGHDT and CDR2 YNNKEL (reference sequence). V was trimmed by 1 base and J by 3 bases, leaving 9 bases between them. This CDR3 is built from 15 residues.

This clonotype was picked up many times. Here the CDR3 reads CASSNLAGGEQYF. The CDR3 DNA sequence: TGTGCCAGCTCGAATCTAGCGGGAGGCGAGCAGTACTTC. The V and J genes are TRBV12-3 or TRBV12-4 and TRBJ2-7, with TRBD2 matching over 11 bases. CDR3 length: 13 amino acids. V shed 8 bases and J 6 bases; nucleotides not matched to a gene: 6.

The table lists this clonotype with many counts. The junction and the germline gene differ at one end; a read error may be behind it. This chain uses TRBV6-2 or TRBV6-3 with TRBJ1-6; D is undetermined. The germline V gene has CDR1 MNHEY and CDR2 SVGEGT. The CDR3 runs to 12 residues. The chain's CDR3 is CASSLGNSPLNF. The CDR3 DNA is TGTGCCAGCAGTTTGGGAAATTCACCCCTCAACTTT.